This T cell receptor (beta chain) was found in a study of blood T cell repertoires in COVID-19. The wider study: T cells, B-cell-depleted T cells, or PBMCs provided the cDNA or gDNA that served as material.

Sequenced by immunoSEQ multiplex PCR; TCRdb stores in-frame clones only, minus some. Of a few hundred thousand clones listed, about 87% are singletons. Comment on this clone: This sample includes further DNA sequences coding for the same CDR3.

This sequence originates from a woman aged 45-65 years with COVID-19, enrolled during active disease. Sample: peripheral blood.

The CDR3 spells CASSLDRATDTQYF. CDR3 bases: TGCGCCAGCAGCCTTGACAGGGCAACAGATACGCAGTATTTT. The chain links TRBV5-1 to TRBJ2-3; 7 bases match TRBD1. Germline values: CDR1 SGHRS, CDR2 YFSETQ. The length of the CDR3 is 14 residues. V trimming: 4 bases; J trimming: 3 bases; junction bases outside the gene matches: 5.